The 5 T cell receptor beta chains given below trace back to one sample, sequenced in a study of T cell clonality in common variable immunodeficiency. The repertoire was sequenced with immunoSEQ multiplex PCR; TCRdb's copy has only in-frame clones and lacks some. The sample lists 55,000 or so clones, none appearing once, the ten largest making up about 5.5%. The sample was peripheral blood mononuclear cells. The source is a person aged 18 to 70 in good health.

This clone was seen repeatedly, ten times or more. The read ends 3 residues early relative to the CDR3; the germline J gene fills the gap. The chain uses TRBV28 and TRBJ2-4; 9 bases are shared with TRBD2. Per the germline V gene, CDR1 is MDHEN and CDR2 is SYDVKM. V was pared by 2 bases and J by 4 bases, with 9 bases of the junction left unmatched. The CDR3 is 17 amino acids. This CDR3 is CASSLRSVGLAKNIQYF. The part of the CDR3 DNA that was read is TGTGCCAGCAGTTTAAGGTCGGTGGGACTAGCTAAAAACATT. Full variable domain (missing parts from reference TRBV28 and TRBJ2-4): DVKVTQSSRYLVKRTGEKVFLECVQDMDHENMFWYRQDPGLGLRLIYFSYDVKMKEKGDIPEGYSVSREKKERFSLILESASTNQTSMYLCASSLRSVGLAKNIQYFGAGTRLSVL.

This clone was detected many times. The read terminates 3 residues before the CDR3 end, so the remaining end is supplied by the germline J gene. Other DNA variants within this sample encode the same CDR3. The genes are TRBV5-4 and TRBJ1-1, with TRBD1 matching over 7 bases. The CDR3 has 14 residues. CDR1 is SGHNT and CDR2 is YYREEE in the germline V gene (reference sequence). V lost 4 bases to trimming and J lost 1 base; unmatched junction nucleotides: 4. CDR3 residues: CASSLTGENTEAFF. CDR3 DNA, as far as it was read: TGTGCCAGCAGCCTAACAGGGGAGAACACTGAA.

This clone was observed at least ten times. From the germline J gene comes the end of the CDR3, since the read stops 3 residues before it. The J gene is TRBJ1-1, the V gene TRBV30, with 9 bases fitting TRBD1. The length of the CDR3 is 20 residues. V lost 5 bases and J lost 1; bases outside the gene matches: 23. Germline CDR1 and CDR2: GTSNPN and SVGIG (reference sequence). The sequenced part of the CDR3 DNA is TGTGCCTGGGAGGGAGGACAGGGGTACGCATGGGCCTTGGGGAACACTGAA. Translating gives CAWEGGQGYAWALGNTE. The whole CDR3 region reads CAWEGGQGYAWALGNTEAFF.

This clone was picked up many times. The part of the CDR3 DNA that was read is TGCAGCGTTGGGACAGGACCCTCGGGAGGGGAG. It codes for CSVGTGPSGGE. The complete CDR3 protein is CSVGTGPSGGELFF. This rearrangement joins TRBV29-1 to TRBJ2-2; 7 positions match TRBD1. The read ends 3 residues early relative to the CDR3; the germline J gene fills the gap. This CDR3 is built from 14 residues. CDR1 SQVTM and CDR2 ANQGSEA come from the germline V gene. With 4 bases clipped from V and 8 bases from J, the junction kept 10 bases outside the gene matches.

In this sample, this clone turned up many times. Read sequence stops 3 residues before the CDR3 end, and the germline J gene provides the missing end. V is TRBV4-1 and J is TRBJ1-4, with 10 bases identical to TRBD1. Germline V gene sequence: CDR1 MGHRA, CDR2 YSYEKL. The CDR3 totals 16 residues. Trimming took 2 bases from V and 6 from J; bases not matched to a gene: 6. The part of the CDR3 DNA that was read is TGCGCCAGCAGCCAACTTCTGGGACAGGGGTATGAAAAA. Translated, it gives CASSQLLGQGYEK. The whole CDR3 sequence is CASSQLLGQGYEKLFF.